A single sample is the source of the 21 T cell receptor beta chains below, sequenced in a study of Tregs in tolerant kidney transplant recipients. TCRdb keeps only in-frame clones here, not all; method: immunoSEQ multiplex PCR. Among around 77,000 clones listed, 98% were seen once. The specimen was CD4+ T cells from blood, collected before the transplant. The source of these receptors is a human donor who received a combined kidney and bone marrow transplant.

The gene calls are TRBV7-8 and TRBJ2-2; the match to TRBD1 covers 7 bases. The CDR3 spans 16 residues. The ends lost 5 bases at V and 5 bases at J; junction bases unmatched: 11. Germline V gene data show CDR1 as SGHVS and CDR2 as FQNEAQ. In nucleotides, the CDR3 is TGTGCCAGCAGCCCCCTCGACAGGGTGGTGACCGGGGAGCTGTTTTTT. Residues: CASSPLDRVVTGELFF.

V gene TRBV5-1 combines with J gene TRBJ1-1; D gene unclear. V lost 1 base, J lost 1 base, and 8 bases lay in between. Germline CDR1 SGHRS, CDR2 YFSETQ. CDR3 length: 14 amino acids. The CDR3 region is CASSLSPRNTEAFF. The CDR3 DNA follows: TGCGCCAGCAGCTTGTCACCCAGGAACACTGAAGCTTTCTTT.

V and J are TRBV9 and TRBJ2-5, with TRBD1 matching over 9 bases. Unmatched junction bases numbered 8, after V lost 0 bases and J lost 2 bases. Germline V gene sequence: CDR1 SGDLS, CDR2 YYNGEE. This CDR3 spans 17 amino acids. The CDR3 protein is CASSVGGGTGRQETQYF. The CDR3 DNA follows: TGTGCCAGCAGCGTAGGGGGAGGGACAGGGAGGCAAGAGACCCAGTACTTC.

The chain employs TRBV6-5 and TRBJ2-7; 8 positions match TRBD1. Germline V gene data show CDR1 as MNHEY and CDR2 as SVGAGI. V trimming: 0 bases; J trimming: 2 bases; junction bases outside the gene matches: 6. The CDR3 totals 16 residues. CDR3 nucleotides: TGTGCCAGCAGTTACTCTGGACAGGGTGCGCCCTACGAGCAGTACTTC. Its protein product is CASSYSGQGAPYEQYF.

The V call is TRBV5-1, the J call TRBJ2-3; tentatively, D is TRBD2 (6 bases). The CDR3 extends over 15 amino acids. Trimming removed 0 bases at V and 3 bases at J, with 11 bases between. Germline CDR1 reads SGHRS; CDR2 reads YFSETQ. The CDR3 coding sequence is TGCGCCAGCAGCTTGGACCCGGCGGGAACAGATACGCAGTATTTT. Its protein product is CASSLDPAGTDTQYF.

This chain links TRBV7-2 with TRBJ2-7, with a weak D call TRBD1 (6 bases). CDR1 and CDR2 (germline): SGHTA, FQGNSA. V was trimmed by 3 bases and J by 3 bases, leaving 12 bases between them. The CDR3 has 14 residues. CDR3 amino acids: CASSLRLQGYEQYF. CDR3 nucleotide sequence: TGTGCCAGCAGCTTGCGGCTACAGGGCTACGAGCAGTACTTC.

This chain joins TRBV7-2 and TRBJ2-2, with a possible D match to TRBD2 (5 bases). Trimming cost V 5 bases and J 3 bases, with 10 bases left between them. CDR3 length: 14 residues. The germline CDR1 and CDR2 sequences are SGHTA and FQGNSA. The CDR3 DNA reads as TGTGCCAGCAGCGAAGGCGGGTACACCGGGGAGCTGTTTTTT. Its protein is CASSEGGYTGELFF. Based on the CDR3 plus reference TRBV7-2 and TRBJ2-2, the full variable domain is GAGVSQSPSNKVTEKGKDVELRCDPISGHTALYWYRQSLGQGLEFLIYFQGNSAPDKSGLPSDRFSAERTGGSVSTLTIQRTQQEDSAVYLCASSEGGYTGELFFGEGSRLTVL.

The chain has TRBV4-2 and TRBJ2-7, with 9 bases identical to TRBD1. CDR1 LGHNA and CDR2 YNFKEQ come from the germline V gene. The CDR3 totals 16 residues. The V gene end was trimmed by 3 bases and the J gene end by 0 bases; junction bases not matched to a gene: 6. The CDR3 region is CASSHSGTGFSYEQYF. Here the CDR3 DNA reads TGTGCCAGCAGCCACTCCGGGACAGGGTTCTCCTACGAGCAGTACTTC.

The rearrangement links TRBV12-5 to TRBJ2-1, with 8 bases that match TRBD2. This CDR3 region has 17 residues. V shed 2 bases, J shed 0 bases, and the junction held 6 bases outside the gene matches. CDR1 is LGHNT, CDR2 FRNRAP, per germline. The CDR3 DNA is TGTGCTAGTGGTTTGTACCTTAGCGGGACCTCCTACAATGAGCAGTTCTTC. Translation: CASGLYLSGTSYNEQFF.

This clone was detected once. The V and J genes are TRBV30 and TRBJ1-2, with a possible D match to TRBD1 (6 bases). Per the germline V gene, CDR1 is GTSNPN and CDR2 is SVGIG (reference sequence). V was trimmed by 2 bases and J by 4 bases, leaving 11 bases between them. The CDR3 is 13 amino acids. The CDR3 nucleotides read TGTGCCTGGAGTCCCGACAGGCCCTATGGCTACACCTTC. This codes for CAWSPDRPYGYTF.

J is TRBJ2-1 and V is TRBV11-2, with unresolved D. This CDR3 is built from 11 residues. Germline V gene data show CDR1 as SGHAT and CDR2 as FQNNGV. V was shortened by 5 bases and J by 7 bases, with 6 bases between the two germline ends. The DNA of the CDR3 is TGTGCCAGCAGCATCATGAATGAGCAGTTCTTC. As protein: CASSIMNEQFF.

J is TRBJ2-2 and V is TRBV18; TRBD2 matches 10 bases. The germline V gene has CDR1 KGHSH and CDR2 LQKENI. With 6 bases clipped from V and 4 bases from J, the junction kept 2 bases outside the gene matches. This CDR3 has 14 residues. The CDR3 loop reads CASSRTSGTGELFF. DNA of the CDR3: TGTGCCAGCTCCAGGACTAGCGGCACCGGGGAGCTGTTTTTT.

On this clone itself: Other DNA sequences in the same sample also yield this CDR3. The genes are TRBV19 and TRBJ1-5, with D uncertain. Trimming stripped 2 bases from V and 4 bases from J, with 6 bases between. Looked up from germline, CDR1 is LNHDA and CDR2 is SQIVND (reference sequence). The CDR3 runs 13 residues. For the CDR3, the DNA is TGTGCCAGTAGTATATCGGGAAATCAGCCCCAGCATTTT. Amino acid sequence: CASSISGNQPQHF.

The chain uses TRBV6-1 and TRBJ1-1; the D gene is possibly TRBD1 (5 bases). Germline values: CDR1 MNHNS, CDR2 SASEGT. The V gene lost 3 bases and the J gene lost 8 bases, with 16 bases spanning the gap. The CDR3 contains 14 residues. The CDR3 loop reads CASSDHRTTKEAFF. CDR3 in DNA: TGTGCCAGCAGTGATCATCGGACAACTAAAGAAGCTTTCTTT.

The rearrangement links TRBV5-1 to TRBJ1-4; D might be TRBD1 (6 bases). V was pared by 4 bases and J by 12 bases, with 16 bases between. This CDR3 is 13 amino acids long. CDR1 SGHRS and CDR2 YFSETQ come from the germline V gene. CDR3 in amino acids: CASSKQTGQELFF. CDR3 sequence (DNA): TGCGCCAGCAGCAAACAGACAGGCCAAGAACTGTTTTTT.

V and J are TRBV5-1 and TRBJ2-2; D is possibly TRBD1 (5 bases). Looked up from germline, CDR1 is SGHRS and CDR2 is YFSETQ. Trimming took off 4 bases at V and 2 bases at J, with 27 bases between the two ends. This CDR3 comprises 20 residues. CDR3 region: CASSTQVFRLYGANTGELFF. Written as DNA, the CDR3 is TGCGCCAGCAGCACGCAGGTCTTCCGTTTGTATGGGGCAAACACCGGGGAGCTGTTTTTT.

The V call is TRBV5-1, the J call TRBJ1-2; possible D gene TRBD1, 6 bases. V shed 1 base and J shed 0 bases, with 7 bases lying between them. Per germline, CDR1 SGHRS and CDR2 YFSETQ. The CDR3 covers 14 residues. CDR3 nucleotides: TGCGCCAGCAGCTTGCAGGGGACTAACTATGGCTACACCTTC. This sequence encodes CASSLQGTNYGYTF.

The chain combines TRBV7-2 with TRBJ2-5, with a possible D match to TRBD1 (5 bases). The germline CDR1 and CDR2 sequences are SGHTA and FQGNSA. The CDR3 contains 14 residues. With 2 bases removed from V and 6 bases from J, the gap between germline ends came to 13 bases. The CDR3 is CASSLLTGVKTQYF. In DNA form, the CDR3 reads TGTGCCAGCAGCTTACTAACAGGCGTAAAGACCCAGTACTTC.

The chain is built from TRBV7-2 and TRBJ1-2; D is uncertain. The germline gives CDR1 SGHTA, CDR2 FQGNSA. The CDR3 has 15 amino acids. V lost 1 base and J lost 4, with 13 bases in between. The CDR3 nucleotides are TGTGCCAGCAGCTTAGACCGGGGATACGGCTATGGCTACACCTTC. Translation: CASSLDRGYGYGYTF.

The chain employs TRBV7-3 and TRBJ2-4; 11 nucleotides line up with TRBD2. With 3 bases clipped from V and 1 base from J, the junction kept 8 bases outside the gene matches. Germline assignment: CDR1 SGHTA and CDR2 FQGTGA. There are 18 residues in the CDR3. CDR3 nucleotides: TGTGCCAGCAGCTTCGGTGGTAGCGGGGGGGCGGCCAAAAACATTCAGTACTTC. Translation: CASSFGGSGGAAKNIQYF. The entire variable domain, with the rest obtained from reference TRBV7-3 and TRBJ2-4, is as follows: GAGVSQTPSNKVTEKGKYVELRCDPISGHTALYWYRQSLGQGPEFLIYFQGTGAADDSGLPNDRFFAVRPEGSVSTLKIQRTERGDSAVYLCASSFGGSGGAAKNIQYFGAGTRLSVL.

This chain joins TRBV4-3 and TRBJ2-2; TRBD1 aligns across 9 bases. This CDR3 has 18 residues. Germline V gene lookup returns CDR1 LGHNA and CDR2 YSLEER. J was trimmed by 5 bases and V by 4 bases; bases with no gene match: 14. CDR3 DNA sequence: TGCGCCAGCAGCCGACTTGCTAAAACAGGGGGCAAAACCGGGGAGCTGTTTTTT. Translated: CASSRLAKTGGKTGELFF.